The rows below give T cell receptor beta chains drawn from one sample of a study of T cells after yellow fever vaccination. TCRdb called the 5' RACE reads again in MiXCR, with one record for every CDR3 protein. The table shows about 58,000 distinct CDR3 sequences, with about 6.6% occurring only once. This material consisted of CD8+ T cells sorted from PBMCs, taken on the day of the first yellow fever vaccination. The receptors stem from a man younger than 30 who received the YFV17D yellow fever vaccine. Each CDR3 is given with its conserved first and last residue. A D gene is named only where the DNA matches it firmly.

v_call	j_call	d_call	cdr3_aa
TRBV20-1	TRBJ1-5	NA	CSAAPSGAVQPQHF
TRBV12-3/TRBV12-4	TRBJ2-2	NA	CASSFRVIGELFF
TRBV5-1	TRBJ1-6	NA	CASSLGFSPLHF
TRBV27	TRBJ2-3	NA	CASSLIPPTDTQYF
TRBV12-3/TRBV12-4	TRBJ1-5	TRBD1	CASSLEGQGVGPQHF
TRBV24-1	TRBJ2-1	NA	CATSDGDNEQFF
TRBV10-3	TRBJ2-1	NA	CAIIREDNNEQFF
TRBV7-2	TRBJ2-5	NA	CASTPLTGPLRKTQYF
TRBV27	TRBJ2-1	TRBD2	CASSLAPSGGNEQFF
TRBV28	TRBJ2-2	NA	CASSLGARETGELFF
TRBV4-3	TRBJ2-1	NA	CASSQEPGGYNEQFF
TRBV4-1	TRBJ1-2	NA	CASSQGAGMGYLGNYGYTF
TRBV19	TRBJ2-7	TRBD1	CASTQRTGSFHEQYF
TRBV9	TRBJ2-3	NA	CASSVDGRATDTQYF
TRBV11-2	TRBJ2-1	NA	CASSLLANNEQFF
TRBV4-3	TRBJ2-5	NA	CASSQSRDSRRETQYF
TRBV18	TRBJ1-1	TRBD1	CASSSTGASTEAFF
TRBV6-6	TRBJ2-1	TRBD1	CASTEGAYAFF
TRBV10-3	TRBJ2-3	NA	CAISESGGPGTDTQYF
TRBV24-1	TRBJ2-7	NA	CATSDLESKQYF
TRBV7-9	TRBJ2-5	TRBD1	CASRTTGGSETQYF
TRBV7-9	TRBJ2-7	TRBD1	CASSYDRDVYEQYF